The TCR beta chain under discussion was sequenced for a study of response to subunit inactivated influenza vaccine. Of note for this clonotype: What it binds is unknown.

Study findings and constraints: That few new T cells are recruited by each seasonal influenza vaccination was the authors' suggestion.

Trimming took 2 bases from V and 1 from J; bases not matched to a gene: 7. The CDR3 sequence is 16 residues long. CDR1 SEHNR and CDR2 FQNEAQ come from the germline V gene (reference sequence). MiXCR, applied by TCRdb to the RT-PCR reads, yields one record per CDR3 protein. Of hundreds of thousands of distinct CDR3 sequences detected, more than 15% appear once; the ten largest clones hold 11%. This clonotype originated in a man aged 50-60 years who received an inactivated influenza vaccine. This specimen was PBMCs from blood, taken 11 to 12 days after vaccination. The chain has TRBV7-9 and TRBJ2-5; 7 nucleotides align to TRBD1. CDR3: CASSLFGRGFQETQYF. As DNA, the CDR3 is TGTGCCAGCAGCTTATTTGGCAGGGGGTTCCAAGAGACCCAGTACTTC.